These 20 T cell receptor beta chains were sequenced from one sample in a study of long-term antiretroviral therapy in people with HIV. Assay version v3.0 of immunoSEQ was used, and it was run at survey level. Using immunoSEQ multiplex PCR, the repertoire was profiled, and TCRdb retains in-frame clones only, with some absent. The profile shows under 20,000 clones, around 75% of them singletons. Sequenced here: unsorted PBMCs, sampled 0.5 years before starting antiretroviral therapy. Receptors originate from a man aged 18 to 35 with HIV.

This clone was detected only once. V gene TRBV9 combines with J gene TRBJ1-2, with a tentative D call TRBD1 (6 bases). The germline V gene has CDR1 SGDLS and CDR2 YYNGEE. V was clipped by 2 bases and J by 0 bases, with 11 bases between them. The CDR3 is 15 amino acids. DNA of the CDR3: TGTGCCAGCAGCGTGACTCGGGACACTAACTATGGCTACACCTTC. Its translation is CASSVTRDTNYGYTF.

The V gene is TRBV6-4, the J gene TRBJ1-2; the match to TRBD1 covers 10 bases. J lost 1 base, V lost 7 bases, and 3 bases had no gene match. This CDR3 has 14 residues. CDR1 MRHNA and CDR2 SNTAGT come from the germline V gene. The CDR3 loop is CASNRTGGNYGYTF. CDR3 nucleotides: TGTGCCAGCAATCGGACAGGGGGTAACTATGGCTACACCTTC.

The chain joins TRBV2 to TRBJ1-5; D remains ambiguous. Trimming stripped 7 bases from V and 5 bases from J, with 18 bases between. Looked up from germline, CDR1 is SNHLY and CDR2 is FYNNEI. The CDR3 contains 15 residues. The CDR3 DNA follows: TGTGCCAGCACCACCTCTATGTCCCAATATCAGCCCCAGCATTTT. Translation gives CASTTSMSQYQPQHF. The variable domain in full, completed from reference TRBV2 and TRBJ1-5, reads EPEVTQTPSHQVTQMGQEVILRCVPISNHLYFYWYRQILGQKVEFLVSFYNNEISEKSEIFDDQFSVERPDGSNFTLKIRSTKLEDSAMYFCASTTSMSQYQPQHFGDGTRLSIL.

The CDR3 bases are TGTGCCAGCAGCTTTTCCGTCTACACCGGGGAGCTGTTTTTT. This codes for CASSFSVYTGELFF. This chain connects TRBV5-4 to TRBJ2-2; D gene uncertain. CDR1 SGHNT and CDR2 YYREEE come from the germline V gene (reference sequence). CDR3 length: 14 residues. The V end was cut by 2 bases, the J end by 3 bases, with 8 bases between. Complete variable domain (other parts from reference TRBV5-4 and TRBJ2-2): ETGVTQSPTHLIKTRGQQVTLRCSSQSGHNTVSWYQQALGQGPQFIFQYYREEENGRGNFPPRFSGLQFPNYSSELNVNALELDDSALYLCASSFSVYTGELFFGEGSRLTVL.

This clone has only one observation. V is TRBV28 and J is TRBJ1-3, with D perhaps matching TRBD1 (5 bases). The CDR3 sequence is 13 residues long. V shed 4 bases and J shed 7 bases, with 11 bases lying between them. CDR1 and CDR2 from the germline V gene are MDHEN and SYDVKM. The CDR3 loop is CASSSREGNTIYF. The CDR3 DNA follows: TGTGCCAGCAGTTCCAGGGAAGGTAACACCATATATTTT. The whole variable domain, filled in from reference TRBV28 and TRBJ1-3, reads DVKVTQSSRYLVKRTGEKVFLECVQDMDHENMFWYRQDPGLGLRLIYFSYDVKMKEKGDIPEGYSVSREKKERFSLILESASTNQTSMYLCASSSREGNTIYFGEGSWLTVV.

The chain's CDR3 is CASSYGGTDTQYF. CDR3 bases: TGTGCCAGCAGTTACGGGGGAACAGATACGCAGTATTTT. The chain combines TRBV6-5 with TRBJ2-3, with D perhaps TRBD1 or TRBD2 (5 bases each). The V end lost 2 bases, the J end lost 3 bases, and 6 bases lay between the germline ends. This CDR3 has 13 amino acids. Germline CDR1 reads MNHEY; CDR2 reads SVGAGI.

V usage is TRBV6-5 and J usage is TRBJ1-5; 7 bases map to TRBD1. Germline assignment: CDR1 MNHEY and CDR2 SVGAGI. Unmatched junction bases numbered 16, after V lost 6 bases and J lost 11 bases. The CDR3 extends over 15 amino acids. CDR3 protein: CASSPYGGGLEAQHF. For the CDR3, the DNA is TGTGCCAGCAGCCCGTACGGAGGGGGCCTAGAGGCCCAGCATTTT.

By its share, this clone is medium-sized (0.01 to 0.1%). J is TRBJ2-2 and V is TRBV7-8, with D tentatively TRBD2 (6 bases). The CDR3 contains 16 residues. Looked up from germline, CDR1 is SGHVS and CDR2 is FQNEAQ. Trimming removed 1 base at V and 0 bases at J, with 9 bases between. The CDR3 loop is CASSLGLDPNTGELFF. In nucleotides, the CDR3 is TGTGCCAGCAGCTTAGGACTAGACCCGAACACCGGGGAGCTGTTTTTT.

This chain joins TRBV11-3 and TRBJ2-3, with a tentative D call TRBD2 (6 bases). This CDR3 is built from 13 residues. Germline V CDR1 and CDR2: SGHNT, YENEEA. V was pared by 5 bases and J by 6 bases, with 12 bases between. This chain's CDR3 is CASSGGRVDTQYF. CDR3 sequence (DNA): TGTGCCAGCAGCGGGGGGAGAGTGGATACGCAGTATTTT.

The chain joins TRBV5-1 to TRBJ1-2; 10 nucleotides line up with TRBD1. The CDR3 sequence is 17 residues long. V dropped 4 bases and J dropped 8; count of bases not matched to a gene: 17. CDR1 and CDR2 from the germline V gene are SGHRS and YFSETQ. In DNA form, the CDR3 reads TGCGCCAGCAGCCTCCCCGGGACAGGGGCCTTGGGGAGCGGCTACACCTTC. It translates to CASSLPGTGALGSGYTF.

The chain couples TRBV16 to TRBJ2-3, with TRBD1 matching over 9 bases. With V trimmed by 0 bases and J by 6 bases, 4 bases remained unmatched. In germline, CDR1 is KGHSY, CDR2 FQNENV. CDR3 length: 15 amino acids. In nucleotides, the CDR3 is TGTGCCAGCAGCCAATCGAACAGGGGGCTTGATACGCAGTATTTT. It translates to CASSQSNRGLDTQYF. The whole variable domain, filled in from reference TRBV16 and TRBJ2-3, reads GEEVAQTPKHLVRGEGQKAKLYCAPIKGHSYVFWYQQVLKNEFKFLISFQNENVFDETGMPKERFSAKCLPNSPCSLEIQATKLEDSAVYFCASSQSNRGLDTQYFGPGTRLTVL.

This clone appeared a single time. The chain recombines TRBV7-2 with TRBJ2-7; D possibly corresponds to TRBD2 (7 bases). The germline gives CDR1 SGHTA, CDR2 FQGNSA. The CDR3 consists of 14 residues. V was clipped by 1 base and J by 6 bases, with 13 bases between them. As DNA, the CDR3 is TGTGCCAGCAGCTTAGGCGGGGGAGGGGGCGAGCAGTACTTC. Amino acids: CASSLGGGGGEQYF.

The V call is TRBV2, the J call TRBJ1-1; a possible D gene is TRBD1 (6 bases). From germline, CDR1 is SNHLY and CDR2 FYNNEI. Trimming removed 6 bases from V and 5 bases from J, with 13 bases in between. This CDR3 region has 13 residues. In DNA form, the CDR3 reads TGTGCCAGCAGCCCGAGGGGGGTTACTGAAGCTTTCTTT. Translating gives CASSPRGVTEAFF.

The CDR3 loop is CASRVTEIWDTEAFF. The CDR3 coding sequence is TGTGCCAGCAGGGTGACTGAAATTTGGGACACTGAAGCTTTCTTT. The chain combines TRBV6-5 with TRBJ1-1; the D is unclear. V lost 6 bases and J lost 3, with 17 bases in between. Germline V lookup: CDR1 MNHEY, CDR2 SVGAGI. The CDR3 spans 15 residues.

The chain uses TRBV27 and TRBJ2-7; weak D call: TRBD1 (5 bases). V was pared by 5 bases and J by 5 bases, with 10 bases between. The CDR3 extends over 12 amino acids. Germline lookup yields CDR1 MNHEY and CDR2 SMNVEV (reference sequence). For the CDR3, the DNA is TGTGCCAGCAGTCCCACAGGTCACGAGCAGTACTTC. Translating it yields CASSPTGHEQYF.

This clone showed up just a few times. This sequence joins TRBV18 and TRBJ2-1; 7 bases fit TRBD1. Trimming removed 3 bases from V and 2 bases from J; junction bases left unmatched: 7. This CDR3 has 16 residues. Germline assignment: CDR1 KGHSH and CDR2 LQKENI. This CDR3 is CASSPSDRVAYNEQFF. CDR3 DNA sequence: TGTGCCAGCTCACCTAGCGACAGGGTTGCCTACAATGAGCAGTTCTTC.

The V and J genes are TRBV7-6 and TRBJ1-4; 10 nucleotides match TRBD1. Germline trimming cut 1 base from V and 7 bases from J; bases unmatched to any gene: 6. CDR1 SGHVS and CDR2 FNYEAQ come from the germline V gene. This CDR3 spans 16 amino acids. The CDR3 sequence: CASSLVGQGFGEKLFF. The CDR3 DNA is TGTGCCAGCAGCTTAGTGGGACAGGGGTTCGGTGAAAAACTGTTTTTT.

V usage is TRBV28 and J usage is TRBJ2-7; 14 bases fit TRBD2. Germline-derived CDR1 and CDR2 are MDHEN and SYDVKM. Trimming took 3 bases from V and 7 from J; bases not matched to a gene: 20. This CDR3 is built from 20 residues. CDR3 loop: CASSFSLTNGLAGGTGEQYF. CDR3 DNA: TGTGCCAGCAGTTTTTCCCTAACAAATGGACTAGCGGGAGGAACTGGGGAGCAGTACTTC.

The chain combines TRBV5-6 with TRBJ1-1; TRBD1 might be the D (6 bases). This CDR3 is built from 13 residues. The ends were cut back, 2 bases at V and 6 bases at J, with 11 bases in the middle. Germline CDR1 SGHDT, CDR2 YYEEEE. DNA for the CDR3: TGTGCCAGCAGCTTCAGGGGTAGGGCTGAAGCTTTCTTT. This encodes CASSFRGRAEAFF.

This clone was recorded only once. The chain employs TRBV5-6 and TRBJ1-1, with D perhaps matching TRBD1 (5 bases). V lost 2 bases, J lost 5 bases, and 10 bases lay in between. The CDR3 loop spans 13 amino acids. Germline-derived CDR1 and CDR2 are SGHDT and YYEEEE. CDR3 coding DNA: TGTGCCAGCAGCTTCCGGGGCAATACTGAAGCTTTCTTT. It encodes CASSFRGNTEAFF.